This T cell receptor (beta chain) was found in a study of OX40 agonist ivuxolimab in advanced cancers. Study-wide background: People who had prior anti-PD-1, anti-PD-L1 or anti-CTLA-4 therapy could take part, and about 37% had some.

CDR1 and CDR2 (germline): MGHRA, YSYEKL. This CDR3 is built from 13 residues. V lost 4 bases, J lost 6 bases, and 12 bases lay in between. Assay: immunoSEQ multiplex PCR; the TCRdb copy retains only in-frame clones and omits some. The sample comprises about 51,000 clones, approximately 91% of which are singletons, and 3.6% rests with the top ten. The sample holds a few counts of this clone. Source: CD4+ or CD8+ T cells sorted from blood, taken in a trial of the OX40 agonist ivuxolimab. The receptor's source is an adult with an advanced solid tumor such as melanoma, head and neck, liver or kidney cancer. The V gene is TRBV4-1, the J gene TRBJ1-1; D is perhaps TRBD1 (5 bases). CDR3 nucleotide sequence: TGCGCCAGCAGCCCGGGGGGGACCCCTGAAGCTTTCTTT. It encodes CASSPGGTPEAFF.